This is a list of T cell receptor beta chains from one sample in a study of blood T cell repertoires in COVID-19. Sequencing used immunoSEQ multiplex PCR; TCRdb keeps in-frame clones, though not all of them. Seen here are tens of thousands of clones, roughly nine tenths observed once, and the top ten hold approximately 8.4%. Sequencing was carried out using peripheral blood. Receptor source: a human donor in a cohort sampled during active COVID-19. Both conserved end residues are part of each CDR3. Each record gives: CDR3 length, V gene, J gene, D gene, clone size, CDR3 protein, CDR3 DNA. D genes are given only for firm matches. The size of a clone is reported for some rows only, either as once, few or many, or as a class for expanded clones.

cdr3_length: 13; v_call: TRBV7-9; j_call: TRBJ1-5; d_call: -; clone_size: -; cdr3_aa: CASSLPGNQPQHF; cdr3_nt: TGTGCCAGCAGCTTACCCGGGAATCAGCCCCAGCATTTT
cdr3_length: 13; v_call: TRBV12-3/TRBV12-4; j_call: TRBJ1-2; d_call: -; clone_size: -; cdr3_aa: CASTGVLSYGYTF; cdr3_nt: TGTGCCAGCACGGGGGTTCTCTCCTATGGCTACACCTTC
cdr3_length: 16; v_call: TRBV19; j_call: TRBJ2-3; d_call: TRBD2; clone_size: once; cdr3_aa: CASRNPGLAGDDTQYF; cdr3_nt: TGTGCCAGTAGAAATCCGGGACTAGCGGGAGATGATACGCAGTATTTT
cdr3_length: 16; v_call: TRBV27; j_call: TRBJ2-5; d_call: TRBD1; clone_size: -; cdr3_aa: CASSPYPGTGRETQYF; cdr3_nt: TGTGCCAGCAGTCCATACCCCGGGACAGGGAGAGAGACCCAGTACTTC
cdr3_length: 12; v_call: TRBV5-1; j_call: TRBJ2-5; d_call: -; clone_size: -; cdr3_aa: CASRGGQETQYF; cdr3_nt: TGCGCCAGCAGGGGGGGACAAGAGACCCAGTACTTC
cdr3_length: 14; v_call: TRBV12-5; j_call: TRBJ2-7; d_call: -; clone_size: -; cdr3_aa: CASGPGLSGREQYF; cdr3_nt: TGTGCTAGTGGTCCGGGACTTTCGGGACGCGAGCAGTACTTC
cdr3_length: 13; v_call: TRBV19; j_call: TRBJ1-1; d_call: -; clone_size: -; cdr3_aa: CASRDTLNTEAFF; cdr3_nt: TGTGCCAGTAGGGACACCCTGAACACTGAAGCTTTCTTT
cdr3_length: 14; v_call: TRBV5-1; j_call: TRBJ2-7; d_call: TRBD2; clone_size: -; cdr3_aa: CASSLGGSPYEQYF; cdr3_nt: TGCGCCAGCAGCTTGGGCGGGAGCCCCTACGAGCAGTACTTC
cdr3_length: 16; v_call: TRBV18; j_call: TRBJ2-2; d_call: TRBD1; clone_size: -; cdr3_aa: CASSLQGALNTGELFF; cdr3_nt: TGTGCCAGCTCTTTACAGGGGGCGCTGAACACCGGGGAGCTGTTTTTT
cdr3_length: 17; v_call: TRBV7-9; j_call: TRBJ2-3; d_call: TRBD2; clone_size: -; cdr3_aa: CASSLMAGGSSTDTQYF; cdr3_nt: TGTGCCAGCAGCTTAATGGCGGGGGGCTCTAGCACAGATACGCAGTATTTT
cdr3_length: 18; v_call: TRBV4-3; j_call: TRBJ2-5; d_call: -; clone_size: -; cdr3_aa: CASSQDLREAAYQETQYF; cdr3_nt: TGCGCCAGCAGCCAAGATCTCCGTGAGGCGGCCTACCAAGAGACCCAGTACTTC
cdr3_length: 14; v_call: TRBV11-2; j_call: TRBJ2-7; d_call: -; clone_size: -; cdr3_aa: CASSAQIHSYEQYF; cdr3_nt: TGTGCCAGCAGCGCCCAAATTCACAGCTACGAGCAGTACTTC
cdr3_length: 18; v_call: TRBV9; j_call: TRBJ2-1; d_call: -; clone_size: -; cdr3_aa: CASSVATGDSLGYNEQFF; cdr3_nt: TGTGCCAGCAGCGTAGCTACGGGTGACTCACTAGGGTACAATGAGCAGTTCTTC
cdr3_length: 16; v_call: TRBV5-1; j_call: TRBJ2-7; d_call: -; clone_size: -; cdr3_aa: CASSRGAAGGLHEQYF; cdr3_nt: TGCGCCAGCAGCCGGGGGGCGGCAGGGGGCCTCCACGAGCAGTACTTC
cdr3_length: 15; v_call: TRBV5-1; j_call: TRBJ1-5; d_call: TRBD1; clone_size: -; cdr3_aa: CASSLGTGGNQPQHF; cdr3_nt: TGCGCCAGCAGCTTGGGAACAGGGGGCAATCAGCCCCAGCATTTT
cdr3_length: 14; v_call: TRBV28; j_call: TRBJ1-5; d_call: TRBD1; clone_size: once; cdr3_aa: CASRKGQGSRPQHF; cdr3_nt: TGTGCCAGCAGAAAGGGACAGGGGAGTCGGCCCCAGCATTTT
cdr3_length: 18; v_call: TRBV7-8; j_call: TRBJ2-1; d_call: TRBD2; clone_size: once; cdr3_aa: CASSQTGLAGGPGNEQFF; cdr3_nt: TGTGCCAGCAGCCAGACGGGACTAGCGGGAGGGCCCGGCAATGAGCAGTTCTTC
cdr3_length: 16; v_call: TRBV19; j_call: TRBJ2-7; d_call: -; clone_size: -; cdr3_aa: CASSTRDTVGSYEQYF; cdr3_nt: TGTGCCAGTAGTACCCGGGACACCGTCGGCTCCTACGAGCAGTACTTC
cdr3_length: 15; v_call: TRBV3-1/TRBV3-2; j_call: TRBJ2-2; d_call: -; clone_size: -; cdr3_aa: CASSQQGLNTGELFF; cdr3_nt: TGTGCCAGCAGCCAACAGGGGTTGAACACCGGGGAGCTGTTTTTT
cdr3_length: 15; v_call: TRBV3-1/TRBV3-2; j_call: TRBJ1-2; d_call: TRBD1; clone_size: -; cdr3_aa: CASSQRLKDRFGYTF; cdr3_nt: TGTGCCAGCAGCCAAAGGCTGAAGGACAGGTTTGGCTACACCTTC
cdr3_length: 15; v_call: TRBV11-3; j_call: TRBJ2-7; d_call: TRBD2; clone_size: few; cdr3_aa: CASSLELAVSYEQYF; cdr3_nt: TGTGCCAGCAGCTTAGAACTAGCGGTTTCCTACGAGCAGTACTTC
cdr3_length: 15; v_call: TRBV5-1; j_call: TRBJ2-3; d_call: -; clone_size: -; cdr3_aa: CASSRDRASTDTQYF; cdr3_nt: TGCGCCAGCAGCCGAGACAGAGCTAGCACAGATACGCAGTATTTT
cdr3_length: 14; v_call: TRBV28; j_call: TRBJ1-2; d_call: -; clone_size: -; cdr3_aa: CASLPGGDNYGYTF; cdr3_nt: TGTGCCAGCCTCCCGGGGGGGGATAACTATGGCTACACCTTC